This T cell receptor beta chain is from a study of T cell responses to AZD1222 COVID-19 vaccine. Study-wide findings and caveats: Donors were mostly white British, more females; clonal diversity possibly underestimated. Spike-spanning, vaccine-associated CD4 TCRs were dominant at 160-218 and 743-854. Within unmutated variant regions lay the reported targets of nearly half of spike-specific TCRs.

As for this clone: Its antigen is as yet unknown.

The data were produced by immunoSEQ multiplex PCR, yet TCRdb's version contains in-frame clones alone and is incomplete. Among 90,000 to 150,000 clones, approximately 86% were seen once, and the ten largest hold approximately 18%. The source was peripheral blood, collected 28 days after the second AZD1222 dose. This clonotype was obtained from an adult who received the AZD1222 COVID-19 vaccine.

The CDR3 region is CASSFQDIQYF. CDR3 DNA: TGTGCCAGCAGTTTCCAAGACATTCAGTACTTC. The chain has TRBV6-5 and TRBJ2-4; the D is unclear. The CDR3 has 11 residues. CDR1 MNHEY and CDR2 SVGAGI come from the germline V gene. Trimming removed 4 bases at V and 8 bases at J, with 6 bases between.